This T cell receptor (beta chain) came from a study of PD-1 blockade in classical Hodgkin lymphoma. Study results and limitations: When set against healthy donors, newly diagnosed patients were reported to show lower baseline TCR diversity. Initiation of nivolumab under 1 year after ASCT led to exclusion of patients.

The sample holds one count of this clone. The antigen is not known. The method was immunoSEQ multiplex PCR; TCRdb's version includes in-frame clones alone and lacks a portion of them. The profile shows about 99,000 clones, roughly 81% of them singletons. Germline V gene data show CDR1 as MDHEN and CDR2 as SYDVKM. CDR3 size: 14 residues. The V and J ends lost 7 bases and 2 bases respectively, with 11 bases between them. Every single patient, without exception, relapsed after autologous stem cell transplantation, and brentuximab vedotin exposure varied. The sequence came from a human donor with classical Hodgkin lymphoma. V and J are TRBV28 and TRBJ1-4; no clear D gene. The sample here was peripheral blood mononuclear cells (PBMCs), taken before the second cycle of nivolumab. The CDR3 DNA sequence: TGTGCCAGCATAGGATCCGATACTAATGAAAAACTGTTTTTT. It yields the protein CASIGSDTNEKLFF.